This TCR beta chain was retrieved from a study of CD8 T cells in ankylosing spondylitis. Study-wide findings and caveats: Ankylosing spondylitis blood seemed to carry a telltale TCR beta motif made of under ten highly homologous variants. Researchers reportedly found disease-linked clones significantly enriched in matched ankylosing spondylitis synovial fluid.

TCRdb reprocessed the 5' RACE reads with MiXCR, giving one entry per CDR3 protein. The sample holds just over 350,000 distinct CDR3 sequences, roughly 20% seen once. V lost 1 base and J lost 1, with 8 bases in between. In germline, CDR1 is SGHKS, CDR2 YYEKEE (reference sequence). The CDR3 consists of 14 residues. This clonotype was picked up many times. Its antigen is not known. This clonotype was obtained from a male donor with ankylosing spondylitis or in good health (not recorded which). V gene TRBV5-5 combines with J gene TRBJ2-5; the D is unclear. Sample: blood, either unsorted or a sorted T cell fraction (not recorded which). This CDR3 reads CASSLLLVQETQYF. CDR3 in DNA: TGTGCCAGCAGCTTGTTACTGGTCCAAGAGACCCAGTACTTC.